A selection of T cell receptor beta chains follows, all from one sample in a study of post-analysis software for immune sequencing data. TCRdb re-called the PCR reads with MiXCR, one entry per CDR3 protein. The sample has some 690,000 distinct CDR3 sequences; 30% are singletons. Material for sequencing was blood. All receptors come from a girl under 18 with multiple sclerosis. CDR3s include the opening cysteine and the closing phenylalanine or tryptophan. A D gene is named only where the DNA matches it firmly. Part of the rows lack a size; the others show once, few, many or a class for expanded clones.

abundance: -
v_gene: TRBV7-9
d_gene: -
j_gene: TRBJ2-7
CDR3aa: CASRSKEGLYEQYF
CDR3nt: TGTGCCAGCAGGTCTAAAGAGGGGCTCTACGAGCAGTACTTC

abundance: -
v_gene: TRBV20-1
d_gene: -
j_gene: TRBJ2-3
CDR3aa: CSARDGRMTDTQYF
CDR3nt: TGCAGTGCTAGAGACGGCAGAATGACAGATACGCAGTATTTT

abundance: -
v_gene: TRBV7-2
d_gene: -
j_gene: TRBJ2-3
CDR3aa: CASSLKGGEQYF
CDR3nt: TGTGCCAGCAGCCTGAAGGGGGGGGAGCAGTATTTT

abundance: few
v_gene: TRBV7-2
d_gene: TRBD1
j_gene: TRBJ2-5
CDR3aa: CASSSRTGGYETQYF
CDR3nt: TGTGCCAGCAGCTCCCGGACAGGGGGATATGAGACCCAGTACTTC

abundance: once
v_gene: TRBV28
d_gene: -
j_gene: TRBJ2-7
CDR3aa: CASAGSVDEQYF
CDR3nt: TGTGCCAGCGCTGGGAGTGTCGACGAGCAGTACTTC

abundance: few
v_gene: TRBV6-4
d_gene: TRBD1
j_gene: TRBJ1-2
CDR3aa: CASSDDWGQGSGYTF
CDR3nt: TGTGCCAGCAGTGATGATTGGGGACAGGGTTCTGGCTACACCTTC

abundance: -
v_gene: TRBV20-1
d_gene: -
j_gene: TRBJ2-4
CDR3aa: CTPGLAKNIQYF
CDR3nt: TGCACTCCAGGGTTAGCCAAAAACATTCAGTACTTC

abundance: many
v_gene: TRBV7-9
d_gene: TRBD1
j_gene: TRBJ2-7
CDR3aa: CATTGGYEQYF
CDR3nt: TGTGCCACTACAGGGGGCTACGAGCAGTACTTC

abundance: -
v_gene: TRBV2
d_gene: -
j_gene: TRBJ2-2
CDR3aa: CASNRERTMVGRNTGELFF
CDR3nt: TGTGCCAGCAACCGGGAGAGAACAATGGTCGGTCGTAACACCGGGGAGCTGTTTTTT

abundance: many
v_gene: TRBV12-3/TRBV12-4
d_gene: -
j_gene: TRBJ2-5
CDR3aa: CASSLAGGRNTQYF
CDR3nt: TGTGCCAGCAGTTTAGCGGGGGGCCGTAACACCCAGTACTTC

abundance: many
v_gene: TRBV20-1
d_gene: -
j_gene: TRBJ1-2
CDR3aa: CSANHGQPNYGYTF
CDR3nt: TGCAGTGCTAACCATGGACAGCCTAACTATGGCTACACCTTC

abundance: -
v_gene: TRBV2
d_gene: TRBD2
j_gene: TRBJ2-1
CDR3aa: CASSAGTSGRAINEQFF
CDR3nt: TGTGCCAGCAGCGCCGGGACTAGCGGGAGGGCCATCAATGAGCAGTTCTTC

abundance: -
v_gene: TRBV20-1
d_gene: -
j_gene: TRBJ2-1
CDR3aa: CSAWTVSYNEQFF
CDR3nt: TGCAGTGCATGGACAGTCTCCTACAATGAGCAGTTCTTC

abundance: -
v_gene: TRBV7-2
d_gene: TRBD2
j_gene: TRBJ2-5
CDR3aa: CASSLGPSGQETQYF
CDR3nt: TGTGCCAGCAGCTTAGGGCCTAGCGGACAAGAGACCCAGTACTTC

abundance: many
v_gene: TRBV29-1
d_gene: -
j_gene: TRBJ2-7
CDR3aa: CSVSEGSYEQYF
CDR3nt: TGCAGCGTTTCCGAGGGGTCCTACGAGCAGTACTTC

abundance: -
v_gene: TRBV20-1
d_gene: TRBD2
j_gene: TRBJ2-5
CDR3aa: CSAVIPSGSQGGAETQYF
CDR3nt: TGCAGTGCTGTAATACCTAGCGGGAGTCAGGGAGGGGCAGAGACCCAGTACTTC

abundance: few
v_gene: TRBV10-3
d_gene: -
j_gene: TRBJ1-6
CDR3aa: CAISEQVYNSPLHF
CDR3nt: TGTGCCATCAGTGAGCAGGTTTACAATTCACCCCTCCACTTT

abundance: -
v_gene: TRBV11-2
d_gene: TRBD1
j_gene: TRBJ2-5
CDR3aa: CASSQTGGGETQYF
CDR3nt: TGTGCCAGCAGCCAGACAGGGGGCGGGGAGACCCAGTACTTC

abundance: -
v_gene: TRBV6-5
d_gene: TRBD1
j_gene: TRBJ1-1
CDR3aa: CATCPGTGFSTEAFF
CDR3nt: TGTGCCACCTGTCCCGGGACAGGGTTCAGCACTGAAGCTTTCTTT

abundance: -
v_gene: TRBV5-4
d_gene: TRBD2
j_gene: TRBJ2-7
CDR3aa: CASSPPWLAGASEQYF
CDR3nt: TGTGCCAGCAGCCCCCCTTGGCTAGCGGGAGCATCCGAGCAGTACTTC

abundance: -
v_gene: TRBV9
d_gene: -
j_gene: TRBJ2-1
CDR3aa: CASSVGSDLPYNEQFF
CDR3nt: TGTGCCAGCAGCGTAGGATCGGATCTACCCTACAATGAGCAGTTCTTC

abundance: -
v_gene: TRBV29-1
d_gene: TRBD2
j_gene: TRBJ2-7
CDR3aa: CSVREATPSEQYF
CDR3nt: TGCAGCGTGCGGGAGGCCACACCCTCGGAGCAGTACTTC

abundance: -
v_gene: TRBV4-3
d_gene: -
j_gene: TRBJ1-6
CDR3aa: CASSQVWESSYNSPLHF
CDR3nt: TGCGCCAGCAGCCAAGTCTGGGAAAGCTCCTATAATTCACCCCTCCACTTT

abundance: -
v_gene: TRBV5-1
d_gene: -
j_gene: TRBJ1-4
CDR3aa: CASSGEGRSDEKLFF
CDR3nt: TGCGCCAGCAGTGGAGAAGGGAGGTCGGATGAAAAACTGTTTTTT

abundance: few
v_gene: TRBV10-2
d_gene: TRBD2
j_gene: TRBJ2-3
CDR3aa: CASSSRPAGGTDTQYF
CDR3nt: TGCGCCAGCAGTTCCCGCCCAGCGGGAGGAACAGATACGCAGTATTTT

abundance: -
v_gene: TRBV4-3
d_gene: -
j_gene: TRBJ1-2
CDR3aa: CASSQDAEFYGYTF
CDR3nt: TGCGCCAGCAGTCAAGATGCGGAATTCTATGGCTACACCTTC

abundance: -
v_gene: TRBV20-1
d_gene: TRBD1
j_gene: TRBJ2-7
CDR3aa: CSARDPTGSSYEQYF
CDR3nt: TGCAGTGCTAGAGATCCGACAGGGAGCTCCTACGAGCAGTACTTC

abundance: -
v_gene: TRBV24-1
d_gene: -
j_gene: TRBJ1-2
CDR3aa: CATSDKRTRGHGYTF
CDR3nt: TGTGCCACCAGTGATAAACGAACAAGAGGCCATGGCTACACCTTC

abundance: -
v_gene: TRBV11-2
d_gene: TRBD1
j_gene: TRBJ1-4
CDR3aa: CASSPKFGQGNEKLFF
CDR3nt: TGTGCCAGCAGCCCCAAGTTCGGACAGGGAAATGAAAAACTGTTTTTT

abundance: -
v_gene: TRBV12-3/TRBV12-4
d_gene: -
j_gene: TRBJ2-7
CDR3aa: CASSLSGRVEGYEQYF
CDR3nt: TGTGCCAGCAGTTTATCAGGGCGGGTAGAGGGCTACGAGCAGTACTTC

abundance: few
v_gene: TRBV28
d_gene: -
j_gene: TRBJ1-1
CDR3aa: CASSLLYRVNTEAFF
CDR3nt: TGTGCCAGCAGTTTACTCTACAGGGTAAACACTGAAGCTTTCTTT

abundance: -
v_gene: TRBV7-9
d_gene: TRBD1
j_gene: TRBJ1-1
CDR3aa: CASNLPGAGQGGTEAFF
CDR3nt: TGTGCCAGCAACCTACCAGGGGCGGGACAGGGTGGCACTGAAGCTTTCTTT

abundance: once
v_gene: TRBV2
d_gene: -
j_gene: TRBJ2-7
CDR3aa: CASSRTPETTYEQYF
CDR3nt: TGTGCCAGCAGTCGGACCCCTGAAACAACCTACGAGCAGTACTTC

abundance: -
v_gene: TRBV7-2
d_gene: -
j_gene: TRBJ2-3
CDR3aa: CASLRSGSTDTQYF
CDR3nt: TGTGCCAGCCTTAGGAGCGGGAGCACAGATACGCAGTATTTT

abundance: few
v_gene: TRBV6-5
d_gene: -
j_gene: TRBJ2-1
CDR3aa: CASSYNTEQFF
CDR3nt: TGTGCCAGCAGTTACAACACTGAGCAGTTCTTC

abundance: -
v_gene: TRBV2
d_gene: TRBD2
j_gene: TRBJ2-1
CDR3aa: CASSPWPSLAGYNEQFF
CDR3nt: TGTGCCAGCAGCCCATGGCCCTCCCTAGCGGGATACAATGAGCAGTTCTTC

abundance: few
v_gene: TRBV5-1
d_gene: TRBD1
j_gene: TRBJ1-1
CDR3aa: CASSAWDRLNTEAFF
CDR3nt: TGCGCCAGCAGCGCCTGGGACAGGCTGAACACTGAAGCTTTCTTT

abundance: few
v_gene: TRBV7-9
d_gene: TRBD1
j_gene: TRBJ1-5
CDR3aa: CASSPTDRENQPQHF
CDR3nt: TGTGCCAGCAGCCCGACGGACAGGGAGAATCAGCCCCAGCATTTT

abundance: -
v_gene: TRBV5-1
d_gene: TRBD1
j_gene: TRBJ1-1
CDR3aa: CASSPVTGQFTEAFF
CDR3nt: TGCGCCAGCAGCCCTGTTACGGGACAGTTCACTGAAGCTTTCTTT

abundance: -
v_gene: TRBV20-1
d_gene: TRBD1
j_gene: TRBJ1-5
CDR3aa: CSATMDRGVQPQHF
CDR3nt: TGCAGTGCTACAATGGACAGGGGAGTTCAGCCCCAGCATTTT

abundance: -
v_gene: TRBV28
d_gene: TRBD1
j_gene: TRBJ2-5
CDR3aa: CASSLGTGDFQETQYF
CDR3nt: TGTGCCAGCAGTTTGGGGACAGGGGACTTCCAAGAGACCCAGTACTTC

abundance: few
v_gene: TRBV4-1
d_gene: -
j_gene: TRBJ1-2
CDR3aa: CASSQERGGYTF
CDR3nt: TGCGCCAGCAGCCAAGAGAGGGGAGGCTACACCTTC

abundance: few
v_gene: TRBV11-2
d_gene: -
j_gene: TRBJ2-5
CDR3aa: CASSLLEIRGETQYF
CDR3nt: TGTGCCAGCAGCCTTTTGGAGATCCGCGGGGAGACCCAGTACTTC

abundance: -
v_gene: TRBV28
d_gene: TRBD1
j_gene: TRBJ1-2
CDR3aa: CASSSRRGLGGYTF
CDR3nt: TGTGCCAGCAGTTCCCGCAGGGGGCTGGGAGGCTACACCTTC

abundance: -
v_gene: TRBV6-5
d_gene: -
j_gene: TRBJ2-7
CDR3aa: CADCRGPSYEQYF
CDR3nt: TGTGCCGACTGCCGGGGACCGTCCTACGAGCAGTACTTC

abundance: many
v_gene: TRBV7-2
d_gene: -
j_gene: TRBJ2-5
CDR3aa: CASSFAREQETQYF
CDR3nt: TGTGCCAGCAGCTTCGCGCGCGAACAAGAGACCCAGTACTTC

abundance: many
v_gene: TRBV6-5
d_gene: -
j_gene: TRBJ2-1
CDR3aa: CASSSPARGLPSDEQFF
CDR3nt: TGTGCCAGCAGTTCCCCTGCCCGGGGGCTCCCCTCCGATGAGCAGTTCTTC

abundance: -
v_gene: TRBV5-4
d_gene: -
j_gene: TRBJ2-5
CDR3aa: CASSSDMYQETQYF
CDR3nt: TGTGCCAGCAGCTCAGACATGTACCAAGAGACCCAGTACTTC

abundance: -
v_gene: TRBV27
d_gene: TRBD2
j_gene: TRBJ2-5
CDR3aa: CASSPLGLAVQETQYF
CDR3nt: TGTGCCAGCAGTCCCCTAGGACTAGCGGTCCAAGAGACCCAGTACTTC

abundance: -
v_gene: TRBV6-2/TRBV6-3
d_gene: -
j_gene: TRBJ2-1
CDR3aa: CASSWRVGTGNEQFF
CDR3nt: TGTGCCAGCAGTTGGAGGGTCGGTACGGGCAATGAGCAGTTCTTC

abundance: many
v_gene: TRBV20-1
d_gene: TRBD2
j_gene: TRBJ2-7
CDR3aa: CSARVASGTYEQYF
CDR3nt: TGCAGTGCTAGAGTCGCTAGCGGGACCTACGAGCAGTACTTC

abundance: -
v_gene: TRBV15
d_gene: TRBD1
j_gene: TRBJ2-5
CDR3aa: CATSRGTGRPQETQYF
CDR3nt: TGTGCCACCAGCAGAGGGACAGGGAGACCGCAAGAGACCCAGTACTTC

abundance: -
v_gene: TRBV27
d_gene: -
j_gene: TRBJ2-7
CDR3aa: CASSLASGLGAEYEQYF
CDR3nt: TGTGCCAGCAGTTTAGCTTCGGGCCTCGGGGCCGAGTACGAGCAGTACTTC